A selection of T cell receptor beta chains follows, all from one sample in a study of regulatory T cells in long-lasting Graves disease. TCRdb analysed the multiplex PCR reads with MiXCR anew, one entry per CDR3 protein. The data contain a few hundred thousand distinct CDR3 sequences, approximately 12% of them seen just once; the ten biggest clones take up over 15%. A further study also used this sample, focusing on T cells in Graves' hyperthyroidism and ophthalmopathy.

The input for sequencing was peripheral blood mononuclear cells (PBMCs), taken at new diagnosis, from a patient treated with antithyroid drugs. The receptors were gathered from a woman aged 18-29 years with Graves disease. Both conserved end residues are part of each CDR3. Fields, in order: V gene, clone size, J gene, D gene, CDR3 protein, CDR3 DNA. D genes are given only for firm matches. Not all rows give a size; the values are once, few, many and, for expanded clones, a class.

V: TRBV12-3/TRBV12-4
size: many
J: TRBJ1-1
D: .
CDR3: CASSPRGRDRANTEAFF
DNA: TGTGCCAGCAGTCCTCGAGGAAGAGACAGAGCGAACACTGAAGCTTTCTTT

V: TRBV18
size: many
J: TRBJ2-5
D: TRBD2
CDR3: CASSPMGLAGGETQYF
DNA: TGTGCCAGCTCACCGATGGGACTAGCGGGAGGAGAGACCCAGTACTTC

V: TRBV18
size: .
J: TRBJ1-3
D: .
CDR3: CASSPLRENSGNTIYF
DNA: TGTGCCAGCTCACCACTTAGGGAAAATTCTGGAAACACCATATATTTT

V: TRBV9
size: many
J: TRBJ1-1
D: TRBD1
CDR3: CASSARTGNGVRATEAFF
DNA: TGTGCCAGCAGCGCGAGGACAGGGAATGGGGTTCGGGCCACTGAAGCTTTCTTT

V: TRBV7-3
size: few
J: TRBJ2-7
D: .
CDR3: CASSFHSGPYEQYF
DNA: TGTGCCAGCAGCTTTCATAGCGGACCCTACGAGCAGTACTTC

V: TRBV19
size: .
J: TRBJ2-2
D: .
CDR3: CASRLGEPGELFF
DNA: TGTGCCAGTAGGCTGGGAGAACCCGGGGAGCTGTTTTTT

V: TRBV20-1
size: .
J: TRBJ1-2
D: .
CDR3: CSARDRVGGLGYTF
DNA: TGCAGTGCTAGAGATCGCGTAGGGGGGCTTGGCTACACCTTC

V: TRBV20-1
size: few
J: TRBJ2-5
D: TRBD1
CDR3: CSASSRTGDYQETQYF
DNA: TGCAGTGCTAGTAGTAGGACAGGGGACTATCAAGAGACCCAGTACTTC

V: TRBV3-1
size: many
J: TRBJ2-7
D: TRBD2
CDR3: CASRHGRGGAYEQYF
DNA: TGTGCCAGCAGGCATGGCCGGGGAGGGGCCTACGAGCAGTACTTC

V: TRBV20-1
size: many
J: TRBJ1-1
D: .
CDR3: CSARIGASDTEAFF
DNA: TGCAGTGCTAGAATCGGGGCATCGGACACTGAAGCTTTCTTT

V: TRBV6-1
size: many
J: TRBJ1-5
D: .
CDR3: CASSDSGNQPQHF
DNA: TGTGCCAGCAGTGACTCGGGGAATCAGCCCCAGCATTTT

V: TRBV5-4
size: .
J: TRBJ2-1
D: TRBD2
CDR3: CASSLMAGGPYNEQFF
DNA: TGTGCCAGCAGCTTGATGGCGGGAGGACCTTACAATGAGCAGTTCTTC

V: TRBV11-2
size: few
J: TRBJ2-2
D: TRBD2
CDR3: CASSWGGFAGRDTGELFF
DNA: TGTGCCAGCAGCTGGGGTGGGTTCGCAGGGAGGGACACCGGGGAGCTGTTTTTT

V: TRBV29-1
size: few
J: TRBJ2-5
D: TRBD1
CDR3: CSVFDRGPPQYF
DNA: TGCAGCGTTTTTGACAGGGGCCCCCCCCAGTACTTC

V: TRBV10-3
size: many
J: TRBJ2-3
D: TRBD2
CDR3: CAISEGLAGDTDTQYF
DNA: TGTGCCATCAGTGAAGGTTTAGCGGGGGACACAGATACGCAGTATTTT

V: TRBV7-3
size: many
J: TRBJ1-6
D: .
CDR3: CASSLREPLYNSPLHF
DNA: TGTGCCAGCAGCTTGCGGGAGCCCCTCTATAATTCACCCCTCCACTTT

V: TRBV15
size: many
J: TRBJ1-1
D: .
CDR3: CATSRVNDGGLAFF
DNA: TGTGCCACCAGCCGAGTCAATGATGGGGGGCTGGCTTTCTTT

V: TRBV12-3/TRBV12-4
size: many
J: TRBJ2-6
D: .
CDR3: CASSSSDRTNSGANVLTF
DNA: TGTGCCAGCAGTTCCAGCGACAGGACCAACTCTGGGGCCAACGTCCTGACTTTC

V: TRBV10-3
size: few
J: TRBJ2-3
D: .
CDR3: CAISDRGTTDTQYF
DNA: TGTGCCATCAGTGATCGGGGGACAACAGATACGCAGTATTTT

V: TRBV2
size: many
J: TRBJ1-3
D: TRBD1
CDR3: CASSDFAGGGNTIYF
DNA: TGTGCCAGCAGTGACTTTGCAGGGGGAGGAAACACCATATATTTT

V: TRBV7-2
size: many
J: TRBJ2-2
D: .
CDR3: CASSLGDRESNTGELFF
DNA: TGTGCCAGCAGCTTAGGGGACCGGGAATCTAACACCGGGGAGCTGTTTTTT

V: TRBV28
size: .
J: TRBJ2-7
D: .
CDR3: CASSLRLSYEQCF
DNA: TGTGCCAGCAGTTTAAGACTATCCTACGAGCAGTGCTTC

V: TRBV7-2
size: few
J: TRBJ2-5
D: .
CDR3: CASTKSLGAAFQETQYF
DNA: TGTGCCAGCACCAAATCCCTGGGGGCCGCTTTCCAAGAGACCCAGTACTTC

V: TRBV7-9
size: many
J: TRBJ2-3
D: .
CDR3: CASIREGDTQYF
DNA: TGTGCCAGCATCCGGGAAGGAGATACGCAGTATTTT

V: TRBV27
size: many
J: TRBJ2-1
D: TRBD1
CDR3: CASSSGQGSHNEQFF
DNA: TGTGCCAGCAGTTCCGGACAGGGAAGCCACAATGAGCAGTTCTTC

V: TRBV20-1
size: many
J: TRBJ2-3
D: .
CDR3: CSARDWSSPGGTDTQYF
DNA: TGCAGTGCTAGAGATTGGAGCAGCCCGGGCGGAACAGATACGCAGTATTTT

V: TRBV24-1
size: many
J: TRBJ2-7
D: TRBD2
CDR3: CATSIAGGLKQYF
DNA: TGTGCCACCAGTATAGCGGGGGGCTTAAAGCAGTACTTC

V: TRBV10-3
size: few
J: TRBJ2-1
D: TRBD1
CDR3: CAIRAGQGRNEQFF
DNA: TGTGCCATCAGAGCGGGACAGGGGCGCAATGAGCAGTTCTTC

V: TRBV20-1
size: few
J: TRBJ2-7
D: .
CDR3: CSLGSGAPGSGEQYF
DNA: TGCAGTCTCGGGTCGGGGGCCCCGGGATCGGGCGAGCAGTACTTC

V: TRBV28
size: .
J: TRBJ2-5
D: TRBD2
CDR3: CASSLTSGRALRKTQYF
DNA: TGTGCCAGCAGTCTAACTAGCGGGAGGGCCCTCCGGAAGACCCAGTACTTC

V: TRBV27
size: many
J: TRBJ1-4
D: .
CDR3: CASSLDRRREKLFF
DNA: TGTGCCAGCAGCCTCGACAGGCGGCGGGAAAAACTGTTTTTT

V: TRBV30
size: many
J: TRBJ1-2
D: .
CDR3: CAWSKSTGFYGYTF
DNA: TGTGCCTGGAGCAAATCGACAGGATTTTATGGCTACACCTTC

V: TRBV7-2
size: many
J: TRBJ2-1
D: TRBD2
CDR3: CASSLKPWEGRNEQFF
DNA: TGTGCCAGCAGCTTAAAGCCGTGGGAGGGCAGGAATGAGCAGTTCTTC

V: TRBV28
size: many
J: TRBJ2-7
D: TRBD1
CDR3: CASRTPGQGIYEQYF
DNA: TGTGCCAGCAGGACTCCGGGACAGGGTATCTACGAGCAGTACTTC

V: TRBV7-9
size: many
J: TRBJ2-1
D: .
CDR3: CASSLMESSMGVGYNEQFF
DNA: TGTGCCAGCAGCCTGATGGAGAGTAGCATGGGGGTCGGGTACAATGAGCAGTTCTTC

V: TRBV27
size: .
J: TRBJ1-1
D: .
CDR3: CASRSSGVHTEAFF
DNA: TGTGCCAGCAGGTCATCAGGGGTGCACACTGAAGCTTTCTTT

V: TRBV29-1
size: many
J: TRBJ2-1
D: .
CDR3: CSVAGGLLGNEQFF
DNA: TGCAGCGTTGCCGGCGGACTCCTGGGCAATGAGCAGTTCTTC